Each of the 14 T cell receptor beta chains below was sequenced from the same sample in a study of read filtering for tumor transcriptome and immune sequencing. From around 0.4 ug of RNA, a library with molecular barcoded alpha/delta and beta/gamma adaptors was made. MiXCR, applied by TCRdb to the reads, yields one record per CDR3 protein. In the table there are 90,000 to 95,000 distinct CDR3 sequences, about a fifth of which are singletons. The specimen was a population of CD138-negative cells sorted from bone marrow. These TCRs come from a donor aged 40 or over with multiple myeloma.

A note on this clonotype: A single base separates this from a much larger clone, so it may be a read error. This chain joins TRBV20-1 and TRBJ2-1; 9 bases match TRBD2. Germline V gene data show CDR1 as DFQATT and CDR2 as SNEGSKA (reference sequence). The CDR3 covers 14 residues. The trim removed 6 bases at V and 2 bases at J, leaving 5 bases unmatched. The CDR3 is CSAPGGGAYNEQFF. CDR3 sequence (DNA): TGCAGTGCCCCTGGCGGGGGGGCCTACAATGAGCAGTTCTTC.

This clonotype was seen many times. This sequence joins TRBV2 and TRBJ1-5; weak D call: TRBD1 (6 bases). Germline V gene lookup returns CDR1 SNHLY and CDR2 FYNNEI. The CDR3 covers 14 residues. Deletions cut 7 bases from V and 2 bases from J, with 12 bases between. The CDR3 reads CASTAGTRNQPQHF. The CDR3 nucleotides read TGTGCCAGCACCGCGGGGACACGCAATCAGCCCCAGCATTTT.

This clonotype was seen at least ten times. V and J are TRBV6-2 or TRBV6-3 and TRBJ2-1; D call uncertain. Trimming stripped 6 bases from V and 4 bases from J, with 10 bases between. Germline CDR1 MNHEY, CDR2 SVGEGT. The length of the CDR3 is 13 residues. CDR3 sequence: CASSPNLYNEQFF. The CDR3 DNA reads TGTGCCAGCAGCCCGAATCTATACAATGAGCAGTTCTTC.

The chain couples TRBV3-1 to TRBJ2-1; 8 nucleotides align to TRBD2. This CDR3 is built from 15 residues. With 4 bases clipped from V and 5 bases from J, the junction kept 7 bases outside the gene matches. Germline CDR1 LGHDT, CDR2 YNNKEL (reference sequence). The CDR3 coding sequence is TGTGCCAGCAGCCTCCCCGGGGGGGCCAACAATGAGCAGTTCTTC. Its protein is CASSLPGGANNEQFF.

The genes are TRBV4-2 and TRBJ1-5; 8 nucleotides match TRBD1. Germline V gene data show CDR1 as LGHNA and CDR2 as YNFKEQ. After removal of 1 base from V and 6 bases from J, the junction contained 8 bases not matched to a gene. This CDR3 comprises 16 residues. The CDR3 sequence: CASSQGDRSLGQPQHF. In nucleotides, the CDR3 is TGTGCCAGCAGCCAAGGGGACAGGTCCCTTGGTCAGCCCCAGCATTTT.

On this clonotype: It may be a read error: a sequence one base away is much more abundant. The chain recombines TRBV18 with TRBJ2-3; 9 bases fit TRBD2. CDR1 is KGHSH and CDR2 is LQKENI in the germline V gene. The CDR3 runs to 14 residues. Trimming at V came to 6 bases and at J to 5 bases, leaving 6 bases not matched to a gene. Here the CDR3 reads CASSQVAGEDTQYF. The CDR3 DNA sequence: TGTGCCAGCTCTCAAGTAGCGGGGGAAGATACGCAGTATTTT.

The V call is TRBV18, the J call TRBJ1-1; 7 nucleotides line up with TRBD1. The CDR3 has 15 amino acids. V shed 6 bases and J 0 bases; nucleotides not matched to a gene: 7. Germline CDR1 and CDR2: KGHSH and LQKENI. The CDR3 sequence: CASSPGGTMNTEAFF. CDR3 DNA sequence: TGTGCCAGCTCTCCAGGGGGGACAATGAACACTGAAGCTTTCTTT.

This clonotype was recorded many times. V usage is TRBV5-1 and J usage is TRBJ2-1; TRBD2 matches 11 bases. The CDR3 runs 15 residues. The V gene's germline CDR1 is SGHRS and CDR2 YFSETQ. V lost 0 bases, J lost 6 bases, and 2 bases stayed unmatched. CDR3: CASSLVAGGPNEQFF. The CDR3 DNA reads as TGCGCCAGCAGCTTGGTAGCGGGGGGGCCCAATGAGCAGTTCTTC.

This clonotype was detected a few times. The V gene is TRBV3-1, the J gene TRBJ2-5, with a weak D call TRBD1 (6 bases). This CDR3 contains 15 residues. Germline lookup yields CDR1 LGHDT and CDR2 YNNKEL (reference sequence). V lost 3 bases and J 3 bases, leaving 14 bases between the germline ends. The CDR3 DNA reads TGTGCCAGCAGCCAGAGATTGGGGGCGGAAGAGACCCAGTACTTC. This sequence encodes CASSQRLGAEETQYF.

There are many counts of this clonotype. The rearrangement links TRBV2 to TRBJ2-5; 9 bases map to TRBD2. This CDR3 is 14 amino acids long. Per germline, CDR1 SNHLY and CDR2 FYNNEI. The trim removed 8 bases at V and 5 bases at J, leaving 9 bases unmatched. CDR3 sequence (DNA): TGTGCCAGCCTAGAGAGACTAGCGGTCGAGACCCAGTACTTC. Translation gives CASLERLAVETQYF.

This clonotype was seen at least ten times. The chain uses TRBV14 and TRBJ2-1; D is perhaps TRBD2 (5 bases). Trimming stripped 2 bases from V and 12 bases from J, with 17 bases between. The CDR3 spans 14 residues. Germline V gives CDR1 SGHDN, CDR2 FVKESK. CDR3 protein: CASSQLGGPFGQFF. CDR3 DNA: TGTGCCAGCAGCCAACTCGGCGGGCCTTTTGGGCAGTTCTTC.

This clonotype has only a few counts. This rearrangement joins TRBV28 to TRBJ2-5; the match to TRBD2 covers 7 bases. The CDR3 has 13 amino acids. In germline, CDR1 is MDHEN, CDR2 SYDVKM. The junction had 3 bases not matched to a gene; V was cut back by 5 bases and J by 3 bases. As DNA, the CDR3 is TGTGCCAGCAGTACGGGACTAAAAGAGACCCAGTACTTC. Protein product: CASSTGLKETQYF. Full variable domain (rest looked up from reference TRBV28 and TRBJ2-5): DVKVTQSSRYLVKRTGEKVFLECVQDMDHENMFWYRQDPGLGLRLIYFSYDVKMKEKGDIPEGYSVSREKKERFSLILESASTNQTSMYLCASSTGLKETQYFGPGTRLLVL.

About this clonotype itself: Just one base apart from a much larger clone, this may be a read error. The CDR3 nucleotides are TGTGCCAGCAGTCAAGTCGGACAGAAGAACACTGAAGCTTTCTTT. Protein product: CASSQVGQKNTEAFF. This sequence joins TRBV28 and TRBJ1-1; D might be TRBD1 (6 bases). V dropped 5 bases and J dropped 1 base, with 14 bases sitting between them. There are 15 residues in the CDR3. Germline-derived CDR1 and CDR2 are MDHEN and SYDVKM.

This clonotype was detected many times. This sequence joins TRBV6-5 and TRBJ2-5; maybe TRBD1 (6 bases). Germline-derived CDR1 and CDR2 are MNHEY and SVGAGI. The CDR3 runs to 13 residues. The germline V and J ends were trimmed by 6 bases and 4 bases, with 12 bases remaining between them. The CDR3 DNA is TGTGCCAGCAGGGCCGCAGGGGTAGAGACCCAGTACTTC. Translated: CASRAAGVETQYF.